This TCR beta chain was observed in a study of blood T cell repertoires in COVID-19. The CDR3 is 13 amino acids. Germline V lookup: CDR1 MNHEY, CDR2 SVGAGI. With 4 bases removed from V and 1 base from J, the gap between germline ends came to 5 bases. Some clones are missing from TCRdb's copy, which holds only in-frame ones; the method was immunoSEQ multiplex PCR. In the table there are about 310,000 clones, around 91% of which are singletons. The rearrangement uses TRBV6-5 and TRBJ1-5; D unresolved. The source of this sequence is a woman between 18 and 29 years old with acute COVID-19. The sample was PBMCs or T cells enriched from blood (not recorded which). The DNA for the CDR3 is TGTGCCAGCAGTTTTAGCAGCAATCAGCCCCAGCATTTT. Translated: CASSFSSNQPQHF.